This T cell receptor (beta chain) was identified during a study of T-cell reconstitution after alpha-beta-depleted transplantation in children. Preparation of the TCRbeta library was carried out with unique molecular identifiers. From the PCR reads, TCRdb called clonotypes with MiXCR, one entry per CDR3 protein. The table records about 190,000 distinct CDR3 sequences, roughly 11% of them present only once. This clonotype was recorded at least ten times. The V end lost 0 bases, the J end lost 5 bases, and 6 bases lay between the germline ends. Looked up from germline, CDR1 is SNHLY and CDR2 is FYNNEI. The CDR3 totals 13 residues.

Sequencing was performed on PBMCs, taken before TCRalphabeta/CD19-depleted stem cell transplant. The receptor was derived from a boy younger than 10 with acute myeloid leukemia, due to receive a stem cell transplant. The chain joins TRBV2 to TRBJ2-3; D ambiguous. The CDR3 bases are TGTGCCAGCAGTGAAGCGATTGTAGATACGCAGTATTTT. Its protein is CASSEAIVDTQYF. Using reference TRBV2 and TRBJ2-3 for the parts outside the CDR3, the full variable domain is EPEVTQTPSHQVTQMGQEVILRCVPISNHLYFYWYRQILGQKVEFLVSFYNNEISEKSEIFDDQFSVERPDGSNFTLKIRSTKLEDSAMYFCASSEAIVDTQYFGPGTRLTVL.